A single sample gave rise to the 8 T cell receptor beta chains below, sequenced in a study of T cell clones after liver transplantation. The data were produced by immunoSEQ multiplex PCR, yet TCRdb's version contains in-frame clones alone and is incomplete. The sample lists 20,000 to 30,000 clones; more than 60% were seen once. The sample was CD4+ T cells from blood, taken before liver transplant. The receptors originated from a human donor who received a liver transplant.

The chain links TRBV27 to TRBJ1-5; D might be TRBD1 (6 bases). The V end was cut by 3 bases, the J end by 6 bases, with 21 bases between. Germline CDR1 reads MNHEY; CDR2 reads SMNVEV (reference sequence). The CDR3 covers 17 residues. CDR3 nucleotide sequence: TGTGCCAGCAGTTTTTGGGGGGCGCATGGGTCTTTTCAGCCCCAGCATTTT. This gives the protein CASSFWGAHGSFQPQHF.

This clone was detected only once. J is TRBJ2-3 and V is TRBV18; 9 bases agree with TRBD2. Germline lookup yields CDR1 KGHSH and CDR2 LQKENI. The CDR3 sequence is 15 residues long. J was trimmed by 2 bases and V by 3 bases; bases with no gene match: 3. The CDR3 spells CASSPRLADTDTQYF. The DNA of the CDR3 is TGTGCCAGCTCACCTCGACTAGCGGACACAGATACGCAGTATTTT.

J is TRBJ2-3 and V is TRBV4-3; 9 bases map to TRBD1. V shed 4 bases and J 0 bases; nucleotides not matched to a gene: 2. The germline V gene has CDR1 LGHNA and CDR2 YSLEER. The CDR3 runs to 15 residues. CDR3 DNA sequence: TGCGCCAGCAGCCGGGGACAGGGTAGCACAGATACGCAGTATTTT. The encoded protein is CASSRGQGSTDTQYF.

The DNA of the CDR3 is TGTGCCAGCAGCTTTTCCGAGACCCAGTACTTC. It encodes CASSFSETQYF. The rearrangement links TRBV13 to TRBJ2-5; the D is unclear. V lost 3 bases and J lost 5, with 4 bases in between. The CDR3 runs to 11 residues. Germline assignment: CDR1 PRHDT and CDR2 FYEKMQ (reference sequence).

This sequence joins TRBV30 and TRBJ2-5; TRBD2 agrees at 7 bases. Germline-derived CDR1 and CDR2 are GTSNPN and SVGIG (reference sequence). The length of the CDR3 is 14 residues. The CDR3 is CGLHGGRGQETQYF. The CDR3 nucleotides read TGTGGTCTACACGGAGGGAGGGGCCAAGAGACCCAGTACTTC.

This clone was seen a few times. V gene TRBV9 combines with J gene TRBJ2-1, with TRBD2 matching 11 bases. CDR3 length equals 15 residues. With V trimmed by 3 bases and J by 5 bases, 4 bases remained unmatched. Germline V gene lookup returns CDR1 SGDLS and CDR2 YYNGEE. The CDR3 nucleotides read TGTGCCAGCAGCGGGGGGACTAGCGGAAACAATGAGCAGTTCTTC. This encodes CASSGGTSGNNEQFF. The whole variable domain, remainder taken from reference TRBV9 and TRBJ2-1, is DSGVTQTPKHLITATGQRVTLRCSPRSGDLSVYWYQQSLDQGLQFLIQYYNGEERAKGNILERFSAQQFPDLHSELNLSSLELGDSALYFCASSGGTSGNNEQFFGPGTRLTVL.

The CDR3 DNA is TGTGCCATCAGTGACTGGGGGGCCTCTGGAAACACCATATATTTT. Translation gives CAISDWGASGNTIYF. This chain joins TRBV10-3 and TRBJ1-3, with D perhaps TRBD1 (6 bases). CDR3 length: 15 amino acids. Trimming stripped 3 bases from V and 0 bases from J, with 9 bases between. The germline V gene encodes CDR1 ENHRY and CDR2 SYGVKD.

This clone was observed a handful of times. This chain uses TRBV4-3 with TRBJ2-2; a possible D gene is TRBD2 (6 bases). Trimming took off 0 bases at V and 7 bases at J, with 15 bases between the two ends. There are 16 residues in the CDR3. The germline V gene has CDR1 LGHNA and CDR2 YSLEER. The CDR3 loop is CASSQDRRTRGGELFF. CDR3 nucleotide sequence: TGCGCCAGCAGCCAAGATAGAAGGACGCGGGGCGGGGAGCTGTTTTTT.